The rows below give T cell receptor beta chains drawn from one sample of a study of regulatory T cells in long-lasting Graves disease. TCRdb itself ran the multiplex PCR reads through MiXCR, one entry per CDR3 protein. This sample carries a few hundred thousand distinct CDR3 sequences, roughly 14% of them seen once, and the ten largest clones take roughly 9.7%. The data were also submitted as part of a second study, on T cells in Graves' hyperthyroidism and ophthalmopathy.

The sample here was peripheral blood mononuclear cells (PBMCs), taken at new diagnosis, from a patient treated with antithyroid drugs. All receptors come from a man in his thirties or forties with Graves disease. CDR3s include the opening cysteine and the closing phenylalanine or tryptophan. Each record gives: D gene, clone size, V gene, J gene, CDR3 DNA, CDR3 protein. The D gene is left open where the match is weak. Expanded clones are given a class, and other clones once, few, many or no size at all.

>TRBD1|few|TRBV30|TRBJ2-1
TGTGCCTGGGACGACAGGGTCTACAATGAGCAGTTCTTC
CAWDDRVYNEQFF
>TRBD2|many|TRBV5-5|TRBJ2-5
TGTGCCAGCAGCCCGGGACTAGCTGGAAGCTTCCAAGAGACCCAGTACTTC
CASSPGLAGSFQETQYF
>TRBD1|many|TRBV7-9|TRBJ1-1
TGTGCCAGCAGCTTCAGACAGGGCCCTAACACTGAAGCTTTCTTT
CASSFRQGPNTEAFF
>TRBD2|many|TRBV12-3/TRBV12-4|TRBJ2-1
TGTGCCAGCAGTTTACGGGAGGGCCGCAATGAGCAGTTCTTC
CASSLREGRNEQFF
>.|many|TRBV12-3/TRBV12-4|TRBJ2-3
TGTGCCAGCAGTTTAGAGGGGTATACGCAGTATTTT
CASSLEGYTQYF
>.|.|TRBV13|TRBJ2-7
TGTGCCAGCAGCTTAGGACTAGGGGTGCAGTACTTC
CASSLGLGVQYF
>.|many|TRBV24-1|TRBJ2-2
TGTGCCACCAGTGATTTGTCTCCCGACTACACCGGGGAGCTGTTTTTT
CATSDLSPDYTGELFF
>TRBD2|many|TRBV6-2/TRBV6-3|TRBJ2-7
TGTGCCAGCAGTTACTCGTTTTCGGGGACTAGCCCACGGGAGCAGTACTTC
CASSYSFSGTSPREQYF
>.|many|TRBV5-1|TRBJ2-7
TGCGCCAGCAGCTTGGCCTCAGGGGGGAGCTCCTACGAGCAGTACTTC
CASSLASGGSSYEQYF
>.|many|TRBV20-1|TRBJ1-1
TGCAGTGCTACCGCCGACAGGCCGAATATGAACACTGAAGCTTTCTTT
CSATADRPNMNTEAFF
>TRBD2|many|TRBV5-1|TRBJ2-3
TGCGCCAGCAGCTTGGAACTAGCGGGAGGGCCCACAGATACGCAGTATTTT
CASSLELAGGPTDTQYF
>TRBD1|few|TRBV29-1|TRBJ2-7
TGCAGCGTAGCTGGGACAGGACAAATGTACGAGCAGTACTTC
CSVAGTGQMYEQYF
>.|few|TRBV6-1|TRBJ2-5
TGTGCCAGCAGCGACTTAAGCGGAAAAGAGACCCAGTACTTC
CASSDLSGKETQYF
>TRBD1|few|TRBV5-1|TRBJ2-7
TGCGCCAGCAGCTTGGGGACAGGCACGGACGAGCAGTACTTC
CASSLGTGTDEQYF
>.|few|TRBV29-1|TRBJ1-6
TGCAGCGTTCAGGACAGAGGGCATTCACCCCTCCACTTT
CSVQDRGHSPLHF
>TRBD1|many|TRBV10-3|TRBJ2-4
TGTGCCATCAGTGATGCAGGGGGCACGGACATTCAGTACTTC
CAISDAGGTDIQYF
>TRBD2|.|TRBV19|TRBJ2-7
TGTGCCAGTAGTATAGTGGTGGCGGGAGTGCTCGAGCAGTACTTC
CASSIVVAGVLEQYF
>TRBD2|few|TRBV14|TRBJ2-3
TGTGCCAGCAGCAAACTAGCGGGAGCGTCTAGCACAGATACGCAGTATTTT
CASSKLAGASSTDTQYF
>.|.|TRBV7-9|TRBJ2-7
TGTGCCAGCAGCCAAGTGGTAGCGAGGGAGCAGTACTTC
CASSQVVAREQYF
>.|.|TRBV30|TRBJ2-7
TGTGCCTGGAGTGTACGTAGGGGATACGCGCAGTACTTC
CAWSVRRGYAQYF
>TRBD1|many|TRBV12-3/TRBV12-4|TRBJ1-3
TGTGCCAGCCGACAGGGCCACACCATATATTTT
CASRQGHTIYF
>.|few|TRBV30|TRBJ2-7
TGTGCCTGGAGTGTGAACGGGAACGAGCAGTACTTC
CAWSVNGNEQYF
>TRBD2|many|TRBV29-1|TRBJ2-3
TGCAGCGTTGAAGATCATTTGGGACTAGCGGTCACAGATACGCAGTATTTT
CSVEDHLGLAVTDTQYF
>TRBD2|many|TRBV30|TRBJ2-1
TGTGCCTGGAGCATAGCGGGATTCGGTGAGCAGTTCTTC
CAWSIAGFGEQFF
>.|few|TRBV20-1|TRBJ2-7
TGCAGTGCTAGAGTCAGAGACTCCTACGAGCAGTACTTC
CSARVRDSYEQYF
>TRBD1|many|TRBV29-1|TRBJ1-1
TGCAGCGTTGGAGGTCAGGGGGCCTTGTACACTGAAGCTTTCTTT
CSVGGQGALYTEAFF
>TRBD1|.|TRBV5-5|TRBJ2-3
TGTGCCAGCAGCTCCTACAGGGGGCAAGGAACAGATACGCAGTATTTT
CASSSYRGQGTDTQYF
>.|many|TRBV12-3/TRBV12-4|TRBJ2-7
TGTGCCAGCAGTCCGGGCCCCCTCTCCCACGAGCAGTACTTC
CASSPGPLSHEQYF
>TRBD1|many|TRBV20-1|TRBJ2-7
TGCAGTGCTAGCCGACAGGGGGCGGGGGCCTACGAGCAGTACTTC
CSASRQGAGAYEQYF
>.|few|TRBV27|TRBJ2-1
TGTGCCAGCAGTCCCAAAGGTGGTTTCAATGAGCAGTTCTTC
CASSPKGGFNEQFF
>.|many|TRBV5-8|TRBJ2-7
TGTGCCAGCAGCCCCCGAGGGGAAGGAAGGGCGTACGAGCAGTACTTC
CASSPRGEGRAYEQYF
>.|.|TRBV19|TRBJ2-7
TGTGCCAGTAGTATACGGGACGGGAGCCTCGAGCAGTACTTC
CASSIRDGSLEQYF